A few counts support the clone carrying this TCR beta chain. The antigen remains undetermined. These data are taken from a study of siplizumab effects on memory and regulatory T cells. Whole-study findings and limits: Few alloreactive clones mapped to unstimulated subsets.

The assay was immunoSEQ multiplex PCR, and TCRdb's table has in-frame clones only and misses some. The repertoire consists of fewer than 70,000 clones, with over 80% occurring once and the leading ten covering about 1.5%. The sequencing input was Tregs sorted from blood. This receptor was identified in a human donor in good health.

The CDR3 region is CATREMAGYTF. The CDR3 DNA is TGTGCCACCCGGGAAATGGCTGGCTACACCTTC. The rearrangement links TRBV19 to TRBJ1-2; D uncertain. The CDR3 runs 11 residues. Germline values: CDR1 LNHDA, CDR2 SQIVND (reference sequence). V lost 10 bases and J lost 7, with 13 bases in between.